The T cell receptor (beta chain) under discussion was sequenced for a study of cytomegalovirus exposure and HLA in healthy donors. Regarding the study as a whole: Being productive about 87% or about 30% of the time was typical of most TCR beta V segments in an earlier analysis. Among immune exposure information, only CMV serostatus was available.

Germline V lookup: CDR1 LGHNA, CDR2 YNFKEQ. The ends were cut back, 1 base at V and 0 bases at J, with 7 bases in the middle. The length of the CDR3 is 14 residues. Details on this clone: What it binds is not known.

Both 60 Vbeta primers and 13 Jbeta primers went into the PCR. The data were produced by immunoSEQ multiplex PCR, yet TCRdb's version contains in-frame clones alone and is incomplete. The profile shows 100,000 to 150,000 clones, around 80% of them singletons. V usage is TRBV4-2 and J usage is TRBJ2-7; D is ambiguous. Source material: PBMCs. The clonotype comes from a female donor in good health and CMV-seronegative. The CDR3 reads CASSQGRSSYEQYF. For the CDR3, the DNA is TGTGCCAGCAGCCAAGGGCGGAGCTCCTACGAGCAGTACTTC.